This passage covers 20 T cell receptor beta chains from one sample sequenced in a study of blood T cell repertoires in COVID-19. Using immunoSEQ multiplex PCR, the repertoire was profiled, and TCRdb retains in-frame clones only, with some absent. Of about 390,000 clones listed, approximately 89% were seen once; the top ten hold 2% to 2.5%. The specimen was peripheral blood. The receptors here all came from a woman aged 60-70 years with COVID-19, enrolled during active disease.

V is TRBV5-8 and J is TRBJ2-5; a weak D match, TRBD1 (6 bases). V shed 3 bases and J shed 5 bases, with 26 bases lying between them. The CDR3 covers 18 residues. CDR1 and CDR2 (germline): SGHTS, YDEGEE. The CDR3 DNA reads TGTGCCAGCAGCTGGGGCCAGGCTGGGCAGGGGAGTCGGGAGACCCAGTACTTC. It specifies CASSWGQAGQGSRETQYF.

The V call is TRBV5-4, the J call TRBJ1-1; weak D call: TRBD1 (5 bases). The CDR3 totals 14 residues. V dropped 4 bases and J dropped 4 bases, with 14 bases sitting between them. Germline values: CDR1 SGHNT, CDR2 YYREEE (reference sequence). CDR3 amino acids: CASSRQGRVTEAFF. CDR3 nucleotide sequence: TGTGCCAGCAGCCGGCAGGGAAGGGTCACTGAAGCTTTCTTT.

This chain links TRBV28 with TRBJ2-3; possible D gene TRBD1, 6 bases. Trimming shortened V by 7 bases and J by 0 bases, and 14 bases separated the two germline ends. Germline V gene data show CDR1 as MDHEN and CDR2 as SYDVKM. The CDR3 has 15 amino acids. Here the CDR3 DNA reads TGTGCCAGCAATACCGGGACACCGAGCACAGATACGCAGTATTTT. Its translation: CASNTGTPSTDTQYF. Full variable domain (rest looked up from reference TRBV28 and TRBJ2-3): DVKVTQSSRYLVKRTGEKVFLECVQDMDHENMFWYRQDPGLGLRLIYFSYDVKMKEKGDIPEGYSVSREKKERFSLILESASTNQTSMYLCASNTGTPSTDTQYFGPGTRLTVL.

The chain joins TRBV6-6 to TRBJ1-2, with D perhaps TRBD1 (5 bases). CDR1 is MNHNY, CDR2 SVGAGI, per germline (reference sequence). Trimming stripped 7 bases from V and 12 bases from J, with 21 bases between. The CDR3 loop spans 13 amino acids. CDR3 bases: TGTGCCAGCACCCAAGGGGCGGTTGGGGCACACACCTTC. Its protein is CASTQGAVGAHTF.

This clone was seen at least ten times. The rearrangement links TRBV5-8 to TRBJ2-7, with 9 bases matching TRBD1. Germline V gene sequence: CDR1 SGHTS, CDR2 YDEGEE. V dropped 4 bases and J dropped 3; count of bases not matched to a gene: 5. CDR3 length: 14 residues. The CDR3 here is CASSLDRGFYEQYF. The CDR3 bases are TGTGCCAGCAGCCTGGACAGGGGATTCTACGAGCAGTACTTC.

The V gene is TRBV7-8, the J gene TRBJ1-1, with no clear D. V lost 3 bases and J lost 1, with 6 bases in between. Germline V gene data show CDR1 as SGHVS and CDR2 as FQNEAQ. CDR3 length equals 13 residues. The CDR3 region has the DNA TGTGCCAGCAGCTTCCACAGGAACACTGAAGCTTTCTTT. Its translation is CASSFHRNTEAFF.

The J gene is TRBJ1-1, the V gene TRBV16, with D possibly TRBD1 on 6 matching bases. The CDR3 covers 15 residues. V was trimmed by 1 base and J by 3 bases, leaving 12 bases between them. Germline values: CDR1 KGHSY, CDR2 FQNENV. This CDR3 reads CASSQLGGGYTEAFF. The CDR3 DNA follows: TGTGCCAGCAGCCAATTGGGAGGGGGGTACACTGAAGCTTTCTTT.

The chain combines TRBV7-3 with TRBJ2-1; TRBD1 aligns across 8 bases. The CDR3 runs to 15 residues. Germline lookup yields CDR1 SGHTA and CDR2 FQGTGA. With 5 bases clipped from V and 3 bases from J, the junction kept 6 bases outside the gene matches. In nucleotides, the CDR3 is TGTGCCAGCAGCCGCCCCGGGACAGGCTACAATGAGCAGTTCTTC. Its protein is CASSRPGTGYNEQFF. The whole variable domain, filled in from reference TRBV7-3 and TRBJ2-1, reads GAGVSQTPSNKVTEKGKYVELRCDPISGHTALYWYRQSLGQGPEFLIYFQGTGAADDSGLPNDRFFAVRPEGSVSTLKIQRTERGDSAVYLCASSRPGTGYNEQFFGPGTRLTVL.

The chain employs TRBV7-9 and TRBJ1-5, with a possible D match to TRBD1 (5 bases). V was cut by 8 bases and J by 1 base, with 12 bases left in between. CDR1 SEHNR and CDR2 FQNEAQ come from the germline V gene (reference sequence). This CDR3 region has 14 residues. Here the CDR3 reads CASSSGRSNQPQHF. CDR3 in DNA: TGTGCCAGCTCCTCAGGGAGGAGCAATCAGCCCCAGCATTTT. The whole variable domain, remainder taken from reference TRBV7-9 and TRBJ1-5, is DTGVSQNPRHKITKRGQNVTFRCDPISEHNRLYWYRQTLGQGPEFLTYFQNEAQLEKSRLLSDRFSAERPKGSFSTLEIQRTEQGDSAMYLCASSSGRSNQPQHFGDGTRLSIL.

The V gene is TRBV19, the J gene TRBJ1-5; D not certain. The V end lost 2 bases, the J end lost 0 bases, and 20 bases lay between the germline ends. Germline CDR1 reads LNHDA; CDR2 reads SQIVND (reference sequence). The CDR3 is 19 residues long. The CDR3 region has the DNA TGTGCCAGTAGTATAAGGCCCATATATTCCGAGGATAGCAATCAGCCCCAGCATTTT. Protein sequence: CASSIRPIYSEDSNQPQHF.

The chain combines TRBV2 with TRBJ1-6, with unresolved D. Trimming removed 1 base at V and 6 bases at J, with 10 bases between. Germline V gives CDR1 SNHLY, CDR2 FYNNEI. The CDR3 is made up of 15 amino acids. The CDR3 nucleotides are TGTGCCAGCAGTGAAGGTCGCCAGATTAATTCACCCCTCCACTTT. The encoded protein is CASSEGRQINSPLHF.

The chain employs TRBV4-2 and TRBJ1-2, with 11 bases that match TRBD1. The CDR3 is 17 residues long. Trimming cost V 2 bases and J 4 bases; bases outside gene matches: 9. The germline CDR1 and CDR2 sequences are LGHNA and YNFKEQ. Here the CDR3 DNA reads TGTGCCAGCAGCCAACAAGGGGGACAGGGGGATAGCTATGGCTACACCTTC. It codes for CASSQQGGQGDSYGYTF.

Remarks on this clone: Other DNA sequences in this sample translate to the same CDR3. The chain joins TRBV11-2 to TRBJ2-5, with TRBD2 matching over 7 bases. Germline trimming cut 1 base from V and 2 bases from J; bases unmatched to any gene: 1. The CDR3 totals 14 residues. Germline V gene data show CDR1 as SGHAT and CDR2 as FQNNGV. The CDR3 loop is CASSLAGGQETQYF. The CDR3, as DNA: TGTGCCAGCAGCTTAGCGGGGGGTCAAGAGACCCAGTACTTC.

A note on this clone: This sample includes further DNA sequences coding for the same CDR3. The CDR3 DNA follows: TGCGCCAGCAGCTTGGACGGCTCCTACGAGCAGTACTTC. It translates to CASSLDGSYEQYF. The chain recombines TRBV5-1 with TRBJ2-7; D not certain. The CDR3 is made up of 13 amino acids. Germline V gives CDR1 SGHRS, CDR2 YFSETQ. Trimming left V 0 bases short and J 0 bases short, with 4 bases between.

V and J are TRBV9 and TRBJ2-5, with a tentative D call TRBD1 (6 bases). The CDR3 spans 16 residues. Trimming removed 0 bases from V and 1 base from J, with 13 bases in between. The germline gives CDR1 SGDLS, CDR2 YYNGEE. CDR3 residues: CASSVASGRGQETQYF. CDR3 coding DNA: TGTGCCAGCAGCGTAGCCTCGGGCAGGGGCCAAGAGACCCAGTACTTC.

CDR3 sequence (DNA): TGCGCCAGCAGCCAAGACCCAGGGGGCCTCCACGAGCAGTACTTC. Translated: CASSQDPGGLHEQYF. This rearrangement joins TRBV4-1 to TRBJ2-7; 8 bases are a match to TRBD1. The germline V gene encodes CDR1 MGHRA and CDR2 YSYEKL. The V segment lost 0 bases and the J segment 5 bases; nucleotides outside the gene matches: 6. The CDR3 is 15 residues long.

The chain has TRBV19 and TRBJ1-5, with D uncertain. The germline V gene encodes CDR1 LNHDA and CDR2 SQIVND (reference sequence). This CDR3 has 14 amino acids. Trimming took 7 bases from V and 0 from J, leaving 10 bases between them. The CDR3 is CASTLRGSNQPQHF. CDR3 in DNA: TGTGCCAGTACCCTGCGGGGTAGCAATCAGCCCCAGCATTTT.

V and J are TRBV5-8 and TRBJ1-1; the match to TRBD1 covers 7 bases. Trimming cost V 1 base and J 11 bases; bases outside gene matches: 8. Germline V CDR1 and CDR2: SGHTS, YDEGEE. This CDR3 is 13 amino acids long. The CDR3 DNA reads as TGTGCCAGCAGCTTGATCGGTCAGGGGGTCGCTTTCTTT. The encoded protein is CASSLIGQGVAFF.

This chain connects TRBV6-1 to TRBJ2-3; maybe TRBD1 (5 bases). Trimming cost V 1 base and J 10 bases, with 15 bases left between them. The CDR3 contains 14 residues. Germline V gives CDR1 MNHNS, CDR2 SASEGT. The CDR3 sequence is CASSEGHGALAQYF. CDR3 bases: TGTGCCAGCAGTGAAGGCCATGGGGCTCTCGCGCAGTATTTT.

CDR3 sequence (DNA): TGTGCCAGCAGTTACTCGAGGGACAGGGGATTCACTGAAGCTTTCTTT. Encoded protein: CASSYSRDRGFTEAFF. This chain uses TRBV6-5 with TRBJ1-1; 10 bases align to TRBD1. Germline V gives CDR1 MNHEY, CDR2 SVGAGI. The CDR3 consists of 16 residues. Trimming took 0 bases from V and 4 from J; bases not matched to a gene: 5.